This T cell receptor (beta chain) was retrieved from a study of molecular identifiers for immune sequencing clone quantification. A few counts support this clonotype. A single record per CDR3 protein comes from TCRdb applying MiXCR to the PCR reads. The table includes over 600,000 distinct CDR3 sequences, 20% detected once. Germline V lookup: CDR1 ENHRY, CDR2 SYGVKD. CDR3 length: 13 residues. The V end lost 8 bases, the J end lost 4 bases, and 14 bases lay between the germline ends. The chain carries TRBV10-3 and TRBJ1-2; TRBD1 might be the D (5 bases). Input material: naive CD8+ T cells from blood, with Jurkat cell RNA spiked in. Subset reported: FACS-sorted CD8+CD4-CCR7+CD45RA+ naive T cells. This TCR derives from a human donor in good health. Some libraries in this study had Jurkat cell RNA spiked in. The CDR3 nucleotides read TGTGCCATCGGATCAGGGATGGGCTATGGCTACACCTTC. This translates into CAIGSGMGYGYTF.